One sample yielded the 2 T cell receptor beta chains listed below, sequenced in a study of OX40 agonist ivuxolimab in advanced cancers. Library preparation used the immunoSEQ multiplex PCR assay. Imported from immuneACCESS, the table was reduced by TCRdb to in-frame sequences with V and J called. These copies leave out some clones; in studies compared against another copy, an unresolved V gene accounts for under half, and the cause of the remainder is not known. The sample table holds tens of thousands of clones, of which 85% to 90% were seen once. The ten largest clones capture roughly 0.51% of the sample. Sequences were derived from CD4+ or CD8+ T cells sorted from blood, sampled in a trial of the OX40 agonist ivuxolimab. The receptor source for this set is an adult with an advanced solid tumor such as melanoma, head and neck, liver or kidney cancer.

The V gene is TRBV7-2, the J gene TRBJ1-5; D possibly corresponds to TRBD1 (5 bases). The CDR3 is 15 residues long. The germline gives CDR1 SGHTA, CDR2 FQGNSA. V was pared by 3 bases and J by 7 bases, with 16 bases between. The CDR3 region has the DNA TGTGCCAGCAGCTTTTCAGGGTTGGACGGCCAGCCCCAGCATTTT. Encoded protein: CASSFSGLDGQPQHF.

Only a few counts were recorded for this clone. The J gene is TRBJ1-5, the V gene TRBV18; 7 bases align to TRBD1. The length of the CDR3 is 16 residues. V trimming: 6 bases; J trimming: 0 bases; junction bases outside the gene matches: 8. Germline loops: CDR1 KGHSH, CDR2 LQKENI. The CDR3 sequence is CASSLSTGNSNQPQHF. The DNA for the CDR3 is TGTGCCAGCTCCCTCTCGACAGGGAATAGCAATCAGCCCCAGCATTTT.